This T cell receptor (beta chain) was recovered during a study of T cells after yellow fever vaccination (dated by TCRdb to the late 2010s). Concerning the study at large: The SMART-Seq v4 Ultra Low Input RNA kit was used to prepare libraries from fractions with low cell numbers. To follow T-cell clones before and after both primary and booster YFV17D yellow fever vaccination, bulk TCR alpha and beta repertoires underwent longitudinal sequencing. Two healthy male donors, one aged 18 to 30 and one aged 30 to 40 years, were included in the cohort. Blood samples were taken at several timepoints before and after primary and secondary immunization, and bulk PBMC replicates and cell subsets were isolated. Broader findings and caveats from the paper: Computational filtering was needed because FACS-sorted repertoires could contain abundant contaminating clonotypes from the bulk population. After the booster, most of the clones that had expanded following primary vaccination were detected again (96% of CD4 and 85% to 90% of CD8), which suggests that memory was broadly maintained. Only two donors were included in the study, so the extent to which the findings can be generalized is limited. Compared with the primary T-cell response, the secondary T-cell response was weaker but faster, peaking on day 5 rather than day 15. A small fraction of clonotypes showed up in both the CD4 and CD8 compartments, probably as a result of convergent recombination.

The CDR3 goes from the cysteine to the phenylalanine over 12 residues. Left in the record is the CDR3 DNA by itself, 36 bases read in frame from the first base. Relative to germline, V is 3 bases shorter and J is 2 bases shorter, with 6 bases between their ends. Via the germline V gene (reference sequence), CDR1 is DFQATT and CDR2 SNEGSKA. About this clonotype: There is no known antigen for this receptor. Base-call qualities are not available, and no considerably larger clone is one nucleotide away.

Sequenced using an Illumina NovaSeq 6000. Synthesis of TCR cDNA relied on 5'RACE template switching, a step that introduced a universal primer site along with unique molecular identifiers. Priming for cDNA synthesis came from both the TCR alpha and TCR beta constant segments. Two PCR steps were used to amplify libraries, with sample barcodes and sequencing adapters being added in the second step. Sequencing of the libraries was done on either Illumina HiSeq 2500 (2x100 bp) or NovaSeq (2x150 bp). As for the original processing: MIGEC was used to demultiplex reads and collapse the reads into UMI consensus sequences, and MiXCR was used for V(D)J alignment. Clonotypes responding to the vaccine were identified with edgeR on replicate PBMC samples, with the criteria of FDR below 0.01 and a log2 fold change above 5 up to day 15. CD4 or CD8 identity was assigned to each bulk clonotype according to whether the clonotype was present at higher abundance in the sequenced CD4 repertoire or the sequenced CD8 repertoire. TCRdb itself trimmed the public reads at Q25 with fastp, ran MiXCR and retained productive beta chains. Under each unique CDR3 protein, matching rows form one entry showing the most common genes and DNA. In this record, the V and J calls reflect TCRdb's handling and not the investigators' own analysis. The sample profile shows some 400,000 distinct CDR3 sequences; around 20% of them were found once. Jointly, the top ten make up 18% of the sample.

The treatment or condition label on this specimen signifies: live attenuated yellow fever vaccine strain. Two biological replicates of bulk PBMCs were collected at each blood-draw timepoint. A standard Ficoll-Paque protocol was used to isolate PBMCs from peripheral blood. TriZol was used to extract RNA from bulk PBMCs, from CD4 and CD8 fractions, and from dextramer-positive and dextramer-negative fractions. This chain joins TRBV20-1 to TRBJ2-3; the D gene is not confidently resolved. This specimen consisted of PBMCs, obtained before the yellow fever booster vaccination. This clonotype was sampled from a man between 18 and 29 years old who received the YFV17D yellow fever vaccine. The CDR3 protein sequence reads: CSASETTDTQYF. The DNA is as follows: TGCAGTGCTAGCGAGACCACAGATACGCAGTATTTT.